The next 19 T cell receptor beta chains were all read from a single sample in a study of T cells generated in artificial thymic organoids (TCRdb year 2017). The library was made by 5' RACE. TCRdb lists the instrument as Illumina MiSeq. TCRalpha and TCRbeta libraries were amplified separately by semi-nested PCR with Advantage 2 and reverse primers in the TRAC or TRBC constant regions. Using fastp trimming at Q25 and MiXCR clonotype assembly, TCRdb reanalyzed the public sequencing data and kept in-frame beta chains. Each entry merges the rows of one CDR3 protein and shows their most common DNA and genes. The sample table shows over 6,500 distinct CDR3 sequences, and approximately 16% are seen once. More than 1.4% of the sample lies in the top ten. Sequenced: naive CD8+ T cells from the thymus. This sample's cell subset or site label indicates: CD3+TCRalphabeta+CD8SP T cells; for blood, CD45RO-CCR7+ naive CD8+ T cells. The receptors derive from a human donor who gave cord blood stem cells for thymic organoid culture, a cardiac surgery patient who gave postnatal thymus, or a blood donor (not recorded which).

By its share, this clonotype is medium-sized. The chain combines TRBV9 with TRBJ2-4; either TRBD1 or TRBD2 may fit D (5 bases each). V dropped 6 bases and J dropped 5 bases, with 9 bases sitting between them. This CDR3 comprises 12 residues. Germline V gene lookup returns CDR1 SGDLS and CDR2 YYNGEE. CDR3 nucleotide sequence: TGTGCCAGCACCGGGACCGAAAACATTCAGTACTTC. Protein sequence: CASTGTENIQYF. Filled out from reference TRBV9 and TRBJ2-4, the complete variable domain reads DSGVTQTPKHLITATGQRVTLRCSPRSGDLSVYWYQQSLDQGLQFLIQYYNGEERAKGNILERFSAQQFPDLHSELNLSSLELGDSALYFCASTGTENIQYFGAGTRLSVL.

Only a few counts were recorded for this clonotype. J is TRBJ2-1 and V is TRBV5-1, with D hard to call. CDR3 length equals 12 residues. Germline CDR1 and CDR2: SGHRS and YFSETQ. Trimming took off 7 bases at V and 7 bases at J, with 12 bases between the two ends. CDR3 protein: CASRDNANEQFF. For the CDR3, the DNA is TGCGCCAGCCGTGATAACGCGAATGAGCAGTTCTTC. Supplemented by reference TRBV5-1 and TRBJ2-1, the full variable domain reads KAGVTQTPRYLIKTRGQQVTLSCSPISGHRSVSWYQQTPGQGLQFLFEYFSETQRNKGNFPGRFSGRQFSNSRSEMNVSTLELGDSALYLCASRDNANEQFFGPGTRLTVL.

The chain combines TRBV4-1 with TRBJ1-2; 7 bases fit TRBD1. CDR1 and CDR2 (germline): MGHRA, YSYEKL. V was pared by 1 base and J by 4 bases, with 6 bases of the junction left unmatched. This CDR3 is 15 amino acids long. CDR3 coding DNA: TGCGCCAGCAGCCAAGCGGAGGGGGCCGTCTATGGCTACACCTTC. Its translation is CASSQAEGAVYGYTF.

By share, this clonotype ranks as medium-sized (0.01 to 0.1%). This CDR3 reads CAWSVGDGYGYTF. The CDR3 DNA is TGTGCCTGGAGTGTAGGGGACGGCTATGGCTACACCTTC. This sequence joins TRBV30 and TRBJ1-2; TRBD1 is a possible D gene (5 bases). The CDR3 is made up of 13 amino acids. V dropped 0 bases and J dropped 4 bases, with 9 bases sitting between them. CDR1 and CDR2 from the germline V gene are GTSNPN and SVGIG (reference sequence).

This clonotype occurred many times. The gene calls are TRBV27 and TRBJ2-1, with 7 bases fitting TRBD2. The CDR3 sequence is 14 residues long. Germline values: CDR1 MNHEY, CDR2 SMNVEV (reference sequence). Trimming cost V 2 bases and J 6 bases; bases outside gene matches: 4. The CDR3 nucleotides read TGTGCCAGCAGTTTAGCGGGAGCCGTCAATGAGCAGTTCTTC. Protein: CASSLAGAVNEQFF.

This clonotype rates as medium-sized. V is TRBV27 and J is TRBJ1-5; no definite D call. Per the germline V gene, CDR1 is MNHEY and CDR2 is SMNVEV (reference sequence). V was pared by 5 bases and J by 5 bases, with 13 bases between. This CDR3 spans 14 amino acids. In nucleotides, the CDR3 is TGTGCCAGCAGTCCCCGGACTCTTGATCAGCCCCAGCATTTT. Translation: CASSPRTLDQPQHF.

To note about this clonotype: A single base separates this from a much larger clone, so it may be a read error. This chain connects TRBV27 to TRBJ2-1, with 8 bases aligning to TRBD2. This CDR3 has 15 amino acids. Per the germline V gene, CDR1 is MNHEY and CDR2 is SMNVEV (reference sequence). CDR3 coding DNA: TGTGCCGGCAGTTCCAGCGGGAGCTCCTACAATGAGCAGTTCTTC. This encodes CAGSSSGSSYNEQFF.

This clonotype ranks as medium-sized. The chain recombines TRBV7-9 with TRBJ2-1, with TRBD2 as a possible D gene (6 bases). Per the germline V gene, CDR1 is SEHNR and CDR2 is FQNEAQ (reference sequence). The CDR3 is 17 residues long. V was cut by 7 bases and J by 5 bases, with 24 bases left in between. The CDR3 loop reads CASTLPFSSDPHNEQFF. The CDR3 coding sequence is TGTGCCAGCACCCTACCATTTTCTAGCGATCCACACAATGAGCAGTTCTTC.

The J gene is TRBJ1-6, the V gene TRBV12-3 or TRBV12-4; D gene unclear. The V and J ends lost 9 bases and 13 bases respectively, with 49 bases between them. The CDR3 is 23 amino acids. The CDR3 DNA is TGTGCCAGTTCCCGACTAGCGGGTATCACAGATACGCAGAGTACATGGGAGGGTTCCCCCCTCCACTTT. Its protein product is CASSRLAGITDTQSTWEGSPLHF.

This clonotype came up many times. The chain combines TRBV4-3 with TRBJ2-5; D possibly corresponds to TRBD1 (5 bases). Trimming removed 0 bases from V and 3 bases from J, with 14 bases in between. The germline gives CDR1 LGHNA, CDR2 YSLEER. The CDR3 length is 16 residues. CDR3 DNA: TGCGCCAGCAGCCAAGATTTGGCAGGGTGGGAAGAGACCCAGTACTTC. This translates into CASSQDLAGWEETQYF.

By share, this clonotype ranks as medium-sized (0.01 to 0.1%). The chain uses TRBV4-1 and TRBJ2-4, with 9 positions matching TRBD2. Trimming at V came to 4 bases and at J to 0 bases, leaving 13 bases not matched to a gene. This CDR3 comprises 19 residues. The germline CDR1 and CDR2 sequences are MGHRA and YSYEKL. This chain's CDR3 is CASSPRTSDQFLAKNIQYF. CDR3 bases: TGCGCCAGCAGCCCCCGGACTAGCGACCAGTTTCTAGCCAAAAACATTCAGTACTTC.

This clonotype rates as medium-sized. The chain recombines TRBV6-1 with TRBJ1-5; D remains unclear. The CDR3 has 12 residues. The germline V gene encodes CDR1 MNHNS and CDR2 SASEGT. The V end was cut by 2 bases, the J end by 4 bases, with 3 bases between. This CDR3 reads CASSELNQPQHF. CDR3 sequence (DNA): TGTGCCAGCAGTGAATTGAATCAGCCCCAGCATTTT.

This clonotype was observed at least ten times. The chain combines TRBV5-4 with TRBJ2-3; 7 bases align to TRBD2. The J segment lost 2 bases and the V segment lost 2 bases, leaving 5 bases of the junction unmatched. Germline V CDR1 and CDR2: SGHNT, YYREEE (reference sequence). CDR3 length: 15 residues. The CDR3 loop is CASSFILAATDTQYF. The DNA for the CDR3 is TGTGCCAGCAGCTTCATCCTAGCGGCCACAGATACGCAGTATTTT.

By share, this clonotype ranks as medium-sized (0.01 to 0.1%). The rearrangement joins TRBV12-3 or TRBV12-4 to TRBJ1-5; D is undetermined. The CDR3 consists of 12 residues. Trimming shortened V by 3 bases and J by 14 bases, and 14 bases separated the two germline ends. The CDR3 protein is CASSFGGHQKHF. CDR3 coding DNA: TGTGCCAGCAGTTTTGGAGGGCATCAGAAGCATTTT.

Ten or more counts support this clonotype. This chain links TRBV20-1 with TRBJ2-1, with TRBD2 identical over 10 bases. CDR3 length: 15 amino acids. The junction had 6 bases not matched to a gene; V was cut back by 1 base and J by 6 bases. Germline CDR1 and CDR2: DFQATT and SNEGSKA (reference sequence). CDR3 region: CSARASGRAVNEQFF. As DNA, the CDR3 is TGCAGTGCTAGAGCGAGCGGGAGGGCCGTCAATGAGCAGTTCTTC.

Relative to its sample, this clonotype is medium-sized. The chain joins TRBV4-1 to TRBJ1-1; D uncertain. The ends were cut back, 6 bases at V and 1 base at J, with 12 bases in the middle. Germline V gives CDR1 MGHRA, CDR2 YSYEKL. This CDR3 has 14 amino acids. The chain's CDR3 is CASREEDWNTEAFF. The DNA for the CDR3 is TGCGCCAGCAGAGAGGAGGACTGGAACACTGAAGCTTTCTTT.

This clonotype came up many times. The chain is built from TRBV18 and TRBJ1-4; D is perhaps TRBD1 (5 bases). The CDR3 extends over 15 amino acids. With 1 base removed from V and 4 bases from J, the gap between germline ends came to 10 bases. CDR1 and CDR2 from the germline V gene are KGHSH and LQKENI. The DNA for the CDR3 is TGTGCCAGCTCACCACGTTCGACAGTTAATGAAAAACTGTTTTTT. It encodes CASSPRSTVNEKLFF.

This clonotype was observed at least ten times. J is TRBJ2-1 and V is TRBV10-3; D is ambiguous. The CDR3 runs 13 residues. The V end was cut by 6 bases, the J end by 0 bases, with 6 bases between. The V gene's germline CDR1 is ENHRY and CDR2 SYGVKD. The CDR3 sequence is CAISSGSYNEQFF. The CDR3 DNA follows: TGTGCCATCAGCTCAGGCTCCTACAATGAGCAGTTCTTC.

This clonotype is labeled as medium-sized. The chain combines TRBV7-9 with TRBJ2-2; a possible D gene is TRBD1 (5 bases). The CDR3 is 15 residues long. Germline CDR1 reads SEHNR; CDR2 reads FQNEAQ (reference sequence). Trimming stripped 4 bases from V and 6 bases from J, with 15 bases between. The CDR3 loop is CASSSRQQKPGELFF. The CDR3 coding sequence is TGTGCCAGCAGCTCAAGACAGCAAAAACCCGGGGAGCTGTTTTTT.